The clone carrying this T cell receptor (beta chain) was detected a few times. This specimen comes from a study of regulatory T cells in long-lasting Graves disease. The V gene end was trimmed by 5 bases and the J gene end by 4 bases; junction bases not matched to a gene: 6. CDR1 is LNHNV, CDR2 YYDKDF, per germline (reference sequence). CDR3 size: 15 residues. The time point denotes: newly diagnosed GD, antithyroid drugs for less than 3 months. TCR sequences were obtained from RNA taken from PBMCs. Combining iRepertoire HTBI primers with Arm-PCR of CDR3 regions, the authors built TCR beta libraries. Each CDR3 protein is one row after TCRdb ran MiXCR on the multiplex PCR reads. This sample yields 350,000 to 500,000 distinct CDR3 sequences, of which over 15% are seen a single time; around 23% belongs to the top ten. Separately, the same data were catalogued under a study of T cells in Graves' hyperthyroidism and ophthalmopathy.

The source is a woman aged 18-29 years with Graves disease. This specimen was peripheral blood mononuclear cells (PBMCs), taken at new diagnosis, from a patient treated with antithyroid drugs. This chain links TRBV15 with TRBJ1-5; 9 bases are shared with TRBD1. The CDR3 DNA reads TGTGCCACCAGCGGGGACAGGGATGGGAATCAGCCCCAGCATTTT. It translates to CATSGDRDGNQPQHF.